This T cell receptor (beta chain) was captured by sequencing in a study of blood T cell repertoires in COVID-19. Study information: From the United States, Italy and Spain came samples of acute and convalescent COVID-19. T cells, B-cell-depleted T cells, or PBMCs provided the cDNA or gDNA that served as material.

In the authors' methods: Estimation of nucleated cell counts was performed using reference gene primer amplification. The table came from immunoSEQ multiplex PCR; TCRdb's copy has only in-frame clones and leaves some out. V, J and clone size reflect that table, while D and trimming were determined from the DNA. This table holds about 33,000 clones, 85% to 90% found once. The specimen sequenced was peripheral blood. This sequence was found in a human donor in a cohort sampled during active COVID-19.

DNA for the CDR3: TGTGCCAGCAGCGTAGAACCCCAGGGTACGTACGAGCAGTACTTC. Encoded protein: CASSVEPQGTYEQYF. This sequence joins TRBV9 and TRBJ2-7, with D possibly TRBD1 on 5 matching bases. The germline V gene has CDR1 SGDLS and CDR2 YYNGEE. CDR3 size: 15 residues. The V and J ends lost 0 bases and 4 bases respectively, with 14 bases between them. The variable domain in full, completed from reference TRBV9 and TRBJ2-7, reads DSGVTQTPKHLITATGQRVTLRCSPRSGDLSVYWYQQSLDQGLQFLIQYYNGEERAKGNILERFSAQQFPDLHSELNLSSLELGDSALYFCASSVEPQGTYEQYFGPGTRLTVT.